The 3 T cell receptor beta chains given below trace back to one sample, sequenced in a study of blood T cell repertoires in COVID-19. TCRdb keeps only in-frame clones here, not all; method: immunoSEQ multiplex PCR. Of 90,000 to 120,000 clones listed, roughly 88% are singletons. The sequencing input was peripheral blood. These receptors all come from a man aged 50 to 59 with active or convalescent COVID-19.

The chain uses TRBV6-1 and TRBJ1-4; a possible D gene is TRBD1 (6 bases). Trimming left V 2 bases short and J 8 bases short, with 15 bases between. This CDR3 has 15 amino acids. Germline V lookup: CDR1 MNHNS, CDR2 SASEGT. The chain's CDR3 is CASSERQGREEKLFF. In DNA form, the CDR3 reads TGTGCCAGCAGTGAAAGGCAGGGGAGAGAGGAAAAACTGTTTTTT.

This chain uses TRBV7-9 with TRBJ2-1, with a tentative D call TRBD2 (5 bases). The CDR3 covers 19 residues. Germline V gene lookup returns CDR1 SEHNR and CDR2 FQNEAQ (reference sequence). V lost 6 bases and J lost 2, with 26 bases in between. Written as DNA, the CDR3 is TGTGCCAGCAGTAACTTAAAGCCCGGATCGCGGGCGACCTACAATGAGCAGTTCTTC. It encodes CASSNLKPGSRATYNEQFF.

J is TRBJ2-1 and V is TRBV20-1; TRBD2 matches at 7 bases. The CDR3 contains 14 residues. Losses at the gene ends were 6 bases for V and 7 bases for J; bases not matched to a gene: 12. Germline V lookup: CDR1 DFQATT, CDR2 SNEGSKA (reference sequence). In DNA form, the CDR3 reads TGCAGTGCAAGTTGGACTAGTCGGCAAAATGAGCAGTTCTTC. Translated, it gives CSASWTSRQNEQFF.